These 10 T cell receptor beta chains were sequenced from one sample in a study of T cell responses to AZD1222 COVID-19 vaccine. Assay used: immunoSEQ multiplex PCR; TCRdb lists only in-frame clones, some missing. The sample shows 120,000 or so clones, approximately 94% of them seen only once. The input for sequencing was peripheral blood, taken 28 days after the second AZD1222 dose. The receptors derive from an adult who received the AZD1222 COVID-19 vaccine.

The chain carries TRBV10-2 and TRBJ2-3; D gene uncertain. This CDR3 is built from 15 residues. The germline V gene encodes CDR1 WSHSY and CDR2 SAAADI. V shed 2 bases and J shed 2 bases, with 11 bases lying between them. The CDR3 region is CASSEIGRNTDTQYF. The CDR3, as DNA: TGCGCCAGCAGTGAGATAGGACGCAACACAGATACGCAGTATTTT.

The CDR3 sequence is CASSLGGGADGSYEQYF. For the CDR3, the DNA is TGTGCCAGCAGCTTAGGCGGGGGGGCGGACGGCTCCTACGAGCAGTACTTC. The chain combines TRBV11-2 with TRBJ2-7; 9 bases agree with TRBD2. CDR1 and CDR2 (germline): SGHAT, FQNNGV. Trimming at V came to 1 base and at J to 0 bases, leaving 7 bases not matched to a gene. The CDR3 spans 17 residues.

The rearrangement links TRBV2 to TRBJ1-1, with D uncertain. The CDR3 totals 15 residues. Germline V gene data show CDR1 as SNHLY and CDR2 as FYNNEI. V was trimmed by 0 bases and J by 0 bases, leaving 8 bases between them. CDR3 protein: CASSEAPVLNTEAFF. CDR3 sequence (DNA): TGTGCCAGCAGTGAAGCACCAGTCCTGAACACTGAAGCTTTCTTT.

The rearrangement uses TRBV7-9 and TRBJ1-1; 8 bases fit TRBD1. There are 16 residues in the CDR3. J gave up 5 bases and V 4 bases, and 12 bases lay outside the gene matches. Per the germline V gene, CDR1 is SEHNR and CDR2 is FQNEAQ (reference sequence). The CDR3 DNA is TGTGCCAGCAGCTCCCCGGACAGGGTGAGGCGAACTGAAGCTTTCTTT. Its translation is CASSSPDRVRRTEAFF.

This chain links TRBV4-1 with TRBJ1-5, with D unresolved. The length of the CDR3 is 15 residues. The V and J ends lost 4 bases and 0 bases respectively, with 10 bases between them. Germline V gives CDR1 MGHRA, CDR2 YSYEKL. This CDR3 is CASSPVGVSNQPQHF. CDR3 DNA sequence: TGCGCCAGCAGCCCCGTTGGAGTTAGCAATCAGCCCCAGCATTTT.

The rearrangement joins TRBV6-5 to TRBJ1-2; D is unclear. This CDR3 comprises 13 residues. Germline lookup yields CDR1 MNHEY and CDR2 SVGAGI. V was pared by 6 bases and J by 1 base, with 9 bases between. In nucleotides, the CDR3 is TGTGCCAGCAGACCGGACGTTAACTATGGCTACACCTTC. Its translation is CASRPDVNYGYTF.

The genes are TRBV24-1 and TRBJ1-1; D not resolved. The germline CDR1 and CDR2 sequences are KGHDR and SFDVKD. The CDR3 length is 15 residues. V was cut by 5 bases and J by 3 bases, with 15 bases left in between. The chain's CDR3 is CATSGTPALYTEAFF. The CDR3, as DNA: TGTGCCACCAGTGGTACCCCCGCCTTGTACACTGAAGCTTTCTTT.

Notes on this clone: The same CDR3 also results from other DNA sequences found in this sample. The chain uses TRBV18 and TRBJ1-6; 7 bases align to TRBD1. This CDR3 spans 14 amino acids. Unmatched junction bases numbered 4, after V lost 4 bases and J lost 7 bases. Germline values: CDR1 KGHSH, CDR2 LQKENI. CDR3 nucleotide sequence: TGTGCCAGCTCACAGGACAGGCTGAATTCACCCCTCCACTTT. This sequence encodes CASSQDRLNSPLHF.

The chain uses TRBV5-6 and TRBJ2-2, with 7 bases fitting TRBD2. CDR1 SGHDT and CDR2 YYEEEE come from the germline V gene. CDR3 length: 15 amino acids. V lost 4 bases to trimming and J lost 3 bases; unmatched junction nucleotides: 6. The CDR3 protein is CASSLGGGDTGELFF. CDR3 DNA: TGTGCCAGCAGCCTCGGCGGGGGAGACACCGGGGAGCTGTTTTTT.

The chain employs TRBV4-1 and TRBJ2-3; D might be TRBD1 (6 bases). CDR3 size: 15 residues. In germline, CDR1 is MGHRA, CDR2 YSYEKL. V was trimmed by 1 base and J by 0 bases, leaving 8 bases between them. Written as DNA, the CDR3 is TGCGCCAGCAGCCAAGGTACAGGGAGCACAGATACGCAGTATTTT. Its protein is CASSQGTGSTDTQYF.